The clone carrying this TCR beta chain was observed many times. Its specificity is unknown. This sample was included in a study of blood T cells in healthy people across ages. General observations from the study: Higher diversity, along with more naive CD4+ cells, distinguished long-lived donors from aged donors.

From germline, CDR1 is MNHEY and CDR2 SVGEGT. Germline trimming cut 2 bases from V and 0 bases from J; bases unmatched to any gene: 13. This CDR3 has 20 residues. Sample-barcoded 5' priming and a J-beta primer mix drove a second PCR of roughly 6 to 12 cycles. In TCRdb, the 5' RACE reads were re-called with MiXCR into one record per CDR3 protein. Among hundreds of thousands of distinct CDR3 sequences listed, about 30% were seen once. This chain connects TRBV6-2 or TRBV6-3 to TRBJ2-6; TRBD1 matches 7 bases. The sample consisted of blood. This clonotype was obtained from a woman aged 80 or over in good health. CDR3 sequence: CASSYRQGIPADSGANVLTF. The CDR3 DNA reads TGTGCCAGCAGTTACCGACAGGGAATTCCCGCCGACTCTGGGGCCAACGTCCTGACTTTC.